This is a list of T cell receptor beta chains from one sample in a study of blood T cell repertoires in COVID-19. The method was immunoSEQ multiplex PCR; TCRdb's version includes in-frame clones alone and lacks a portion of them. The sample has over 50,000 clones, more than 90% seen once. The sample comprised peripheral blood. The source is a man aged 50 or older with active COVID-19. The conserved cysteine and the conserved F or W are not part of the CDR3 here. Some rows have no size entry. The others give once, few or many, or a class for an expanded clone.

CDR3 protein,V gene,J gene,clone size
ASRPAGTGYSEKLF,TRBV5-1,TRBJ1-4,once
ASSSNRGRGHYEQY,TRBV11-2,TRBJ2-7,-
ASASRGEKLF,TRBV28,TRBJ1-4,-
ASSGGLAGETQY,TRBV2,TRBJ2-3,-
ASSEFVQNEQY,TRBV2,TRBJ2-7,few
ASSEDFQGSEQY,TRBV7-9,TRBJ2-7,-
ASSLRVLNYGYT,TRBV3-1/TRBV3-2,TRBJ1-2,-
ASSQELRGTDTQY,TRBV3-1/TRBV3-2,TRBJ2-3,once
ASSRENTDTQY,TRBV25-1,TRBJ2-3,once
ASSIAEQGTGQPQH,TRBV19,TRBJ1-5,once
ASSFPGGGARTGELF,TRBV11-2,TRBJ2-2,-
ASSRRQGHTNTGELF,TRBV19,TRBJ2-2,-
ASREAGGPSDTQY,TRBV2,TRBJ2-3,-
ASSQYQGNTEAF,TRBV4-1,TRBJ1-1,-
ASSPRGAKNIQY,TRBV10-2,TRBJ2-4,-
ASGLVLPRVIEVGGMNTEAF,TRBV12-5,TRBJ1-1,-
ASSLEVRTPLH,TRBV27,TRBJ1-6,-
ASQRRDFGAGANVLT,TRBV19,TRBJ2-6,-
ASSPQGVSNTEAF,TRBV18,TRBJ1-1,-
ASSQRDRGSPYEQY,TRBV18,TRBJ2-7,-
ASSQWTSGDYEQY,TRBV14,TRBJ2-7,few
ASSTAGRPTTNTEAF,TRBV19,TRBJ1-1,-
ASNLQGNQPQH,TRBV19,TRBJ1-5,few
ASSQSGGAHGYT,TRBV3-1/TRBV3-2,TRBJ1-2,-
ASSLRQPNAEEQY,TRBV5-1,TRBJ2-7,-
ASSFSEGSEQY,TRBV12-3/TRBV12-4,TRBJ2-7,-
ASSPAGRELGEQF,TRBV5-1,TRBJ2-1,-
ASRPRLAGGTDTQY,TRBV27,TRBJ2-3,-
ASSESRQNYGYT,TRBV10-2,TRBJ1-2,-
ASSQTGNYGYT,TRBV6-6,TRBJ1-2,-
ASSQGGAKQETQY,TRBV5-4,TRBJ2-5,-
ASSLNRRVPSSLH,TRBV27,TRBJ1-6,-
ASSQDPGIAYNEQF,TRBV14,TRBJ2-1,-
ASSRQRTGGTNEKLF,TRBV4-2,TRBJ1-4,-
ASSLAGDTDTQY,TRBV18,TRBJ2-3,-
ASSPERGRENSPLH,TRBV27,TRBJ1-6,-
ASSTGQYNSPLH,TRBV6-2/TRBV6-3,TRBJ1-6,-
AWSVGASGRWEQY,TRBV30,TRBJ2-7,-
ASSPRPGTSGHYNEQF,TRBV14,TRBJ2-1,-
SASARVLVGETQY,TRBV20-1,TRBJ2-5,-
ASSLAGGVYEQY,TRBV13,TRBJ2-7,-
ASSDYRVGYVGYT,TRBV6-1,TRBJ1-2,once
ASSYKQVETYEQY,TRBV6-5,TRBJ2-7,-
ASTLGTRNTEAF,TRBV25-1,TRBJ1-1,once
ASSEGGQGYTGELF,TRBV6-1,TRBJ2-2,-
ASSVVGSGATPDTQY,TRBV9,TRBJ2-3,-
ASSEVASTDTQY,TRBV6-4,TRBJ2-3,-
ASSPRGGSEAF,TRBV18,TRBJ1-1,-
ASRGGQNNEQF,TRBV5-1,TRBJ2-1,-
ASSYPWRQEIYGYT,TRBV6-2/TRBV6-3,TRBJ1-2,-
ASSDRAGYGYT,TRBV12-3/TRBV12-4,TRBJ1-2,-
ASSPGFGGYT,TRBV28,TRBJ1-2,-
AWSILGGTEAF,TRBV30,TRBJ1-1,-
ASSLAAGKPQH,TRBV7-2,TRBJ1-5,-
ASSPTAGVVEQY,TRBV18,TRBJ2-7,-